The present TCR beta chain was sequenced within a study of CD8+ T cells in alopecia areata. Study-wide context: Disease severity was quantified as SALT score of affected scalp area. Study-level results: Patients displayed less clarity in TCR sharing than mice, a finding possibly related to HLA. The link between baseline CD8+ expansion and response remains uncertain with one nonresponder.

On this clone: Its antigen is not known.

As for treatment: oral pan-JAK inhibitor, 5-10 mg twice daily. After isolation, RNA underwent reverse transcription to generate cDNA as the sequencing template. The protocol was immunoSEQ multiplex PCR, while the TCRdb copy is restricted to in-frame clones and leaves out a portion. The table has around 140,000 clones, around half seen once. This TCR came from a human donor with alopecia areata. The starting material was CD8+ T cells sorted from blood, obtained at week 4, from a patient treated with tofacitinib.

CDR3: CASSLGTVSYNEQFF. Written as DNA, the CDR3 is TGTGCCAGCAGCTTAGGGACGGTCTCCTACAATGAGCAGTTCTTC. The chain combines TRBV11-2 with TRBJ2-1; D gene unclear. Trimming left V 1 base short and J 0 bases short, with 7 bases between. CDR1 and CDR2 from the germline V gene are SGHAT and FQNNGV. This CDR3 has 15 residues. The whole variable domain, filled in from reference TRBV11-2 and TRBJ2-1, reads EAGVAQSPRYKIIEKRQSVAFWCNPISGHATLYWYQQILGQGPKLLIQFQNNGVVDDSQLPKDRFSAERLKGVDSTLKIQPAKLEDSAVYLCASSLGTVSYNEQFFGPGTRLTVL.